The 18 T cell receptor beta chains given below trace back to one sample, sequenced in a study of blood T cell repertoires in COVID-19. The assay was immunoSEQ multiplex PCR, and TCRdb's table has in-frame clones only and misses some. Among about 250,000 clones, 75% to 85% were seen once, and the ten largest hold around 9.8%. Source material: PBMCs or T cells enriched from blood (not recorded which). The receptor source for this set is a woman between 50 and 59 years old with acute COVID-19.

Of note for this clone: Other DNA variants within this sample encode the same CDR3. The rearrangement uses TRBV5-1 and TRBJ1-6; TRBD1 aligns across 8 bases. This CDR3 has 15 amino acids. The V and J ends lost 4 bases and 10 bases, in that order; junction bases with no gene match: 10. CDR1 is SGHRS and CDR2 is YFSETQ in the germline V gene. In DNA, the CDR3 is TGCGCCAGCAGCCTTCGGACAGGGAAGGAATCACCCCTCCACTTT. Encoded protein: CASSLRTGKESPLHF. The full variable domain, with the rest looked up from reference TRBV5-1 and TRBJ1-6, is KAGVTQTPRYLIKTRGQQVTLSCSPISGHRSVSWYQQTPGQGLQFLFEYFSETQRNKGNFPGRFSGRQFSNSRSEMNVSTLELGDSALYLCASSLRTGKESPLHFGNGTRLTVT.

This clone was seen a handful of times. The CDR3 coding sequence is TGCGCCAGCAGCTTGGACGGACAGGAGGGTGGAAACACCATATATTTT. Protein: CASSLDGQEGGNTIYF. The chain links TRBV5-1 to TRBJ1-3; TRBD1 agrees at 7 bases. The CDR3 length is 16 residues. Per the germline V gene, CDR1 is SGHRS and CDR2 is YFSETQ. Germline trimming cut 0 bases from V and 3 bases from J; bases unmatched to any gene: 6.

The chain joins TRBV9 to TRBJ2-3; 7 nucleotides agree with TRBD2. This CDR3 has 15 amino acids. Losses at the gene ends were 2 bases for V and 1 base for J; bases not matched to a gene: 4. Germline V gene lookup returns CDR1 SGDLS and CDR2 YYNGEE. This chain's CDR3 is CASSVRGVGTDTQYF. In DNA form, the CDR3 reads TGTGCCAGCAGCGTCCGGGGGGTTGGCACAGATACGCAGTATTTT.

CDR3 bases: TGTGCCAGCAGCCATTGGGGACAGCGGTTGAACACTGAAGCTTTCTTT. As protein: CASSHWGQRLNTEAFF. The chain combines TRBV3-1 (or the pseudogene TRBV3-2) with TRBJ1-1, with TRBD1 identical over 7 bases. The CDR3 runs 16 residues. Germline trimming cut 3 bases from V and 0 bases from J; bases unmatched to any gene: 7. In germline, CDR1 is LGHDT, CDR2 YNNKEL (reference sequence).

The genes are TRBV6-5 and TRBJ2-7; weak D call: TRBD2 (5 bases). Trimming took 5 bases from V and 1 from J, leaving 12 bases between them. The CDR3 has 14 amino acids. Germline values: CDR1 MNHEY, CDR2 SVGAGI. CDR3 nucleotides: TGTGCCAGCAGTCACCTTGGGAGTTCCTACGAGCAGTACTTC. Residues: CASSHLGSSYEQYF.

The CDR3 sequence: CASNPSRALLYEQYF. The CDR3, as DNA: TGTGCCAGCAACCCGTCGAGAGCCCTCCTCTACGAGCAGTACTTC. The V and J genes are TRBV6-5 and TRBJ2-7; D gene unclear. V shed 7 bases and J shed 3 bases, with 19 bases lying between them. CDR1 is MNHEY and CDR2 is SVGAGI in the germline V gene. The CDR3 consists of 15 residues.

There are many counts of this clone. The V and J genes are TRBV5-5 and TRBJ1-3, with 9 bases matching TRBD1. The CDR3 runs to 14 residues. Germline values: CDR1 SGHKS, CDR2 YYEKEE (reference sequence). With V trimmed by 4 bases and J by 5 bases, 4 bases remained unmatched. Written as DNA, the CDR3 is TGTGCCAGCAGCGCGACAGGGGGAAGAAACACCATATATTTT. It specifies CASSATGGRNTIYF.

Details on this clone: Distinct nucleotide sequences in the sample also encode this CDR3. The rearrangement joins TRBV3-1 (or the pseudogene TRBV3-2) to TRBJ1-2; perhaps TRBD1 as D (6 bases). The length of the CDR3 is 14 residues. Trimming took 0 bases from V and 4 from J, leaving 9 bases between them. Germline V CDR1 and CDR2: LGHDT, YNNKEL (reference sequence). The DNA of the CDR3 is TGTGCCAGCAGCCAAGAGAGGGGGTTCTATGGCTACACCTTC. Its translation is CASSQERGFYGYTF.

The chain couples TRBV3-1 (or the pseudogene TRBV3-2) to TRBJ1-2; 9 nucleotides align to TRBD1. The germline gives CDR1 LGHDT, CDR2 YNNKEL (reference sequence). Unmatched junction bases numbered 5, after V lost 5 bases and J lost 7 bases. This CDR3 has 13 amino acids. The CDR3 region is CASSYDRGFGYTF. CDR3 DNA sequence: TGTGCCAGCAGCTATGACAGGGGGTTTGGCTACACCTTC.

The V call is TRBV25-1, the J call TRBJ2-3; no definite D call. Trimming pared 1 base from V and 3 bases from J, leaving 5 bases between. This CDR3 has 13 amino acids. Per the germline V gene, CDR1 is MGHDK and CDR2 is SYGVNS. DNA for the CDR3: TGTGCCAGCAGTGAATCCGGGACAGATACGCAGTATTTT. This gives the protein CASSESGTDTQYF.

In regard to this clone: This specimen includes other DNA sequences encoding the same CDR3. This chain joins TRBV18 and TRBJ1-1, with D tentatively TRBD1 (6 bases). The CDR3 has 13 amino acids. V lost 4 bases and J lost 1, with 7 bases in between. Per germline, CDR1 KGHSH and CDR2 LQKENI. CDR3 sequence: CASSQGQNTEAFF. The CDR3 coding sequence is TGTGCCAGCTCACAGGGACAGAACACTGAAGCTTTCTTT.

V is TRBV3-1 (or the pseudogene TRBV3-2) and J is TRBJ1-1; a possible D gene is TRBD1 (6 bases). Germline V gives CDR1 LGHDT, CDR2 YNNKEL (reference sequence). Trimming took off 0 bases at V and 1 base at J, with 12 bases between the two ends. The CDR3 length is 16 residues. The chain's CDR3 is CASSQDGGQPNTEAFF. The CDR3 bases are TGTGCCAGCAGCCAAGATGGTGGACAGCCGAACACTGAAGCTTTCTTT.

The V gene is TRBV30, the J gene TRBJ2-1; TRBD2 matches at 8 bases. J was trimmed by 13 bases and V by 3 bases; bases with no gene match: 8. The CDR3 runs 12 residues. Germline CDR1 GTSNPN, CDR2 SVGIG (reference sequence). CDR3 residues: CAWSMLGTRQFF. CDR3 in DNA: TGTGCCTGGAGCATGCTCGGGACTAGACAGTTCTTC. Filled out from reference TRBV30 and TRBJ2-1, the complete variable domain reads SQTIHQWPATLVQPVGSPLSLECTVEGTSNPNLYWYRQAAGRGLQLLFYSVGIGQISSEVPQNLSASRPQDRQFILSSKKLLLSDSGFYLCAWSMLGTRQFFGPGTRLTVL.

The rearrangement links TRBV9 to TRBJ1-1; a weak D match, TRBD1 (5 bases). CDR3 length: 17 residues. Germline loops: CDR1 SGDLS, CDR2 YYNGEE. Trimming shortened V by 1 base and J by 2 bases, and 18 bases separated the two germline ends. DNA for the CDR3: TGTGCCAGCAGCGTAAACGTAGGGCCAGACAGAAACACTGAAGCTTTCTTT. The encoded protein is CASSVNVGPDRNTEAFF.

The rearrangement links TRBV30 to TRBJ1-2; weak D call: TRBD1 (5 bases). This CDR3 has 14 amino acids. V lost 2 bases, J lost 4 bases, and 14 bases lay in between. CDR1 and CDR2 (germline): GTSNPN, SVGIG (reference sequence). This CDR3 reads CAWSSSQGSYGYTF. CDR3 DNA sequence: TGTGCCTGGAGTTCCAGCCAGGGTAGCTATGGCTACACCTTC.

This clone was recorded only once. CDR3 sequence reads: CASSPLKGQGASNEQFF. In DNA, the CDR3 is TGTGCCAGCTCTCCGCTAAAGGGACAGGGGGCAAGCAATGAGCAGTTCTTC. This chain joins TRBV18 and TRBJ2-1; TRBD1 matches at 12 bases. The CDR3 sequence is 17 residues long. With V trimmed by 6 bases and J by 6 bases, 12 bases remained unmatched. Looked up from germline, CDR1 is KGHSH and CDR2 is LQKENI. The whole variable domain, remainder taken from reference TRBV18 and TRBJ2-1, is NAGVMQNPRHLVRRRGQEARLRCSPMKGHSHVYWYRQLPEEGLKFMVYLQKENIIDESGMPKERFSAEFPKEGPSILRIQQVVRGDSAAYFCASSPLKGQGASNEQFFGPGTRLTVL.

This clone appeared a few times. J is TRBJ2-1 and V is TRBV5-1; D might be TRBD2 (6 bases). V was pared by 4 bases and J by 10 bases, with 15 bases between. CDR3 length: 13 residues. CDR1 and CDR2 from the germline V gene are SGHRS and YFSETQ. This CDR3 reads CASSPDRLEEQFF. The CDR3 coding sequence is TGCGCCAGCAGCCCGGATCGACTAGAGGAGCAGTTCTTC.

Regarding this clone: This same CDR3 is encoded by further DNA sequences in the sample. The chain carries TRBV30 and TRBJ1-6; TRBD1 is a possible D gene (6 bases). The CDR3 is made up of 14 amino acids. V lost 0 bases and J 7 bases, leaving 10 bases between the germline ends. Looked up from germline, CDR1 is GTSNPN and CDR2 is SVGIG (reference sequence). The CDR3 sequence: CAWSVYRENSPLHF. CDR3 bases: TGTGCCTGGAGTGTATACAGGGAGAATTCACCCCTCCACTTT.